One and the same sample provided the 17 T cell receptor beta chains below, sequenced in a study of early T cells in non-severe SARS-CoV-2 infection. TCRdb reprocessed the 5' RACE reads via MiXCR and lists one record per CDR3 protein. The repertoire has under 70,000 distinct CDR3 sequences, about 7.6% of them found once; the top ten carry about 10%. Sequenced here: whole blood, sampled at baseline. The origin of the receptors is an adult who was a healthcare worker with PCR-confirmed SARS-CoV-2 infection or an uninfected control (not recorded which).

V usage is TRBV28 and J usage is TRBJ2-2, with 13 bases lining up with TRBD2. Germline lookup yields CDR1 MDHEN and CDR2 SYDVKM. CDR3 length: 17 residues. J was trimmed by 7 bases and V by 5 bases; bases with no gene match: 10. The CDR3 sequence: CASSPLGLAGKVGELFF. The CDR3 region has the DNA TGTGCCAGCAGTCCGCTGGGACTAGCGGGAAAGGTCGGGGAGCTGTTTTTT. Together with reference TRBV28 and TRBJ2-2, the CDR3 gives the full variable domain: DVKVTQSSRYLVKRTGEKVFLECVQDMDHENMFWYRQDPGLGLRLIYFSYDVKMKEKGDIPEGYSVSREKKERFSLILESASTNQTSMYLCASSPLGLAGKVGELFFGEGSRLTVL.

The sample holds many counts of this clonotype. The genes are TRBV2 and TRBJ2-7; a weak D match, TRBD2 (5 bases). Trimming removed 4 bases from V and 6 bases from J, with 16 bases in between. The CDR3 loop spans 14 amino acids. Germline V CDR1 and CDR2: SNHLY, FYNNEI. The chain's CDR3 is CASSAITRFAEQYF. CDR3 nucleotide sequence: TGTGCCAGCAGTGCGATCACTAGATTTGCCGAGCAGTACTTC.

V and J are TRBV7-9 and TRBJ2-1; the match to TRBD2 covers 10 bases. The CDR3 contains 14 residues. The V gene's germline CDR1 is SEHNR and CDR2 FQNEAQ (reference sequence). With V trimmed by 4 bases and J by 14 bases, 11 bases remained unmatched. The CDR3 spells CASSSTQEREGKFF. DNA for the CDR3: TGTGCCAGCAGCTCGACTCAGGAGCGGGAGGGGAAGTTCTTC. The full variable domain, in which reference TRBV7-9 and TRBJ2-1 provide the parts outside the CDR3, is DTGVSQNPRHKITKRGQNVTFRCDPISEHNRLYWYRQTLGQGPEFLTYFQNEAQLEKSRLLSDRFSAERPKGSFSTLEIQRTEQGDSAMYLCASSSTQEREGKFFGPGTRLTVL.

This clonotype was recorded many times. The chain employs TRBV6-5 and TRBJ2-1, with 9 bases identical to TRBD2. CDR1 is MNHEY, CDR2 SVGAGI, per germline. This CDR3 region has 18 residues. Trimming took 0 bases from V and 5 from J; bases not matched to a gene: 11. This chain's CDR3 is CASSYSGLAGQHHNEQFF. DNA for the CDR3: TGTGCCAGCAGTTACTCCGGCCTAGCGGGACAACACCACAATGAGCAGTTCTTC.

This clonotype was seen more than once but under ten times. This sequence joins TRBV7-6 and TRBJ2-3; D is ambiguous. V dropped 3 bases and J dropped 6 bases, with 4 bases sitting between them. The CDR3 covers 11 residues. Germline V gene sequence: CDR1 SGHVS, CDR2 FNYEAQ. In nucleotides, the CDR3 is TGTGCCAGCAGCTTTTCCGATACGCAGTATTTT. Residues: CASSFSDTQYF.

This clonotype was detected only a few times. J is TRBJ2-3 and V is TRBV7-9; D call uncertain. Germline CDR1 is SEHNR and CDR2 is FQNEAQ (reference sequence). CDR3 length: 11 amino acids. Trimming left V 4 bases short and J 6 bases short, with 5 bases between. Here the CDR3 reads CASSSPDTQYF. CDR3 nucleotide sequence: TGTGCCAGCAGCTCCCCGGATACGCAGTATTTT.

This clonotype was counted at least ten times. The chain recombines TRBV5-4 with TRBJ2-5, with 13 nucleotides matching TRBD2. CDR1 is SGHNT, CDR2 YYREEE, per germline (reference sequence). V dropped 5 bases and J dropped 10; count of bases not matched to a gene: 8. This CDR3 has 14 amino acids. The CDR3 loop reads CASSPGLAGVNQYF. In nucleotides, the CDR3 is TGTGCCAGCAGTCCCGGACTAGCGGGGGTGAACCAGTACTTC.

The V gene is TRBV7-9, the J gene TRBJ2-3; no reliable D call. V gave up 6 bases and J gave up 1 base, with 17 bases separating them. Looked up from germline, CDR1 is SEHNR and CDR2 is FQNEAQ (reference sequence). This CDR3 is 16 amino acids long. CDR3 bases: TGTGCCAGCAGATTCTCGAGGATTTCGGGCACAGATACGCAGTATTTT. Translation: CASRFSRISGTDTQYF.

This clonotype was counted only a few times. The chain recombines TRBV29-1 with TRBJ2-4; a weak D match, TRBD2 (6 bases). This CDR3 has 16 amino acids. Trimming left V 0 bases short and J 0 bases short, with 12 bases between. The V gene's germline CDR1 is SQVTM and CDR2 ANQGSEA. This CDR3 reads CSVEDPQGLAKNIQYF. CDR3 DNA sequence: TGCAGCGTTGAAGATCCCCAGGGACTAGCCAAAAACATTCAGTACTTC.

This clonotype appeared many times. This chain uses TRBV7-6 with TRBJ2-7, with 7 bases identical to TRBD1. V gave up 1 base and J gave up 2 bases; unmatched junction bases: 2. Germline values: CDR1 SGHVS, CDR2 FNYEAQ. The CDR3 spans 14 residues. CDR3 nucleotides: TGTGCCAGCAGCTTAGGGCAGGGGGCCTACGAGCAGTACTTC. It yields the protein CASSLGQGAYEQYF.

This clonotype has a handful of counts. The genes are TRBV7-9 and TRBJ2-7; 7 nucleotides align to TRBD2. CDR3 length equals 14 residues. The V gene's germline CDR1 is SEHNR and CDR2 FQNEAQ (reference sequence). The J segment lost 2 bases and the V segment lost 4 bases, leaving 5 bases of the junction unmatched. The CDR3 reads CASSSLATPYEQYF. The CDR3 coding sequence is TGTGCCAGCAGCTCACTAGCGACCCCCTACGAGCAGTACTTC.

The V and J genes are TRBV27 and TRBJ2-7; 7 bases are a match to TRBD1. CDR3 size: 13 residues. Germline lookup yields CDR1 MNHEY and CDR2 SMNVEV (reference sequence). V was clipped by 7 bases and J by 7 bases; unmatched bases: 10. CDR3 nucleotide sequence: TGTGCCAGCAACATACCGGGACAGCAGGAGCAGTACTTC. Its translation: CASNIPGQQEQYF.

There are many counts of this clonotype. This chain uses TRBV20-1 with TRBJ2-7; weak D call: TRBD1 (6 bases). The germline gives CDR1 DFQATT, CDR2 SNEGSKA (reference sequence). The CDR3 consists of 12 residues. V gave up 3 bases and J gave up 2 bases, with 8 bases separating them. The CDR3 is CSASGDTYEQYF. The CDR3 DNA is TGCAGTGCTAGTGGGGACACCTACGAGCAGTACTTC.

The V call is TRBV20-1, the J call TRBJ1-2; no clear D. Per germline, CDR1 DFQATT and CDR2 SNEGSKA (reference sequence). This CDR3 spans 11 amino acids. CDR3 sequence (DNA): TGCAGCGGGGAAGTTAACTATGGCTACACCTTC. This codes for CSGEVNYGYTF.

This clonotype has ten or more counts. As DNA, the CDR3 is TGTGCCAGCAGCCCCGGGCCACGCTCTGGGGCCAACGTCCTGACTTTC. Amino acid sequence: CASSPGPRSGANVLTF. The V and J genes are TRBV21-1 and TRBJ2-6; the table's TRBD1 call for D was not verified on the DNA. TRBV21-1 is flagged as a pseudogene. There are 16 residues in the CDR3.

The chain recombines TRBV30 with TRBJ1-2; no clear D gene. The CDR3 is made up of 14 amino acids. Trimming left V 3 bases short and J 7 bases short, with 18 bases between. Germline V gene data show CDR1 as GTSNPN and CDR2 as SVGIG (reference sequence). This chain's CDR3 is CAWRVLDPSAGYTF. In DNA form, the CDR3 reads TGTGCCTGGAGGGTCCTGGACCCCTCCGCTGGCTACACCTTC.

This clonotype was observed a handful of times. J is TRBJ1-1 and V is TRBV24-1; 7 bases match TRBD1. Trimming at V came to 7 bases and at J to 4 bases, leaving 5 bases not matched to a gene. CDR1 and CDR2 from the germline V gene are KGHDR and SFDVKD. This CDR3 has 13 residues. DNA for the CDR3: TGTGCCACCAGACCAGGGGGGTCCACTGAAGCTTTCTTT. Its translation: CATRPGGSTEAFF.